The clone carrying this TCR beta chain was counted once. Its matching antigen is unknown. The sample comes from a study of CD8 T cells in Susac syndrome. Study-wide points: Individuals included in the TCR sequencing and HLA analysis were acknowledged by the study to be relatively few in number.

Random-hexamer reverse transcription was applied to roughly 0.5 to 1 ug RNA. An immunoSEQ multiplex PCR amplified TCR beta CDR3 over 54 Vbeta and 13 Jbeta. TCRdb re-called the immunoSEQ multiplex PCR reads with MiXCR, one entry per CDR3 protein. The sample holds around 79,000 distinct CDR3 sequences, about 95% seen once. This CDR3 comprises 12 residues. Trimming took off 0 bases at V and 7 bases at J, with 5 bases between the two ends. CDR1 and CDR2 (germline): SGDLS, YYNGEE. Sequencing of TCR beta was undertaken in CD8+ and CD4+ T cells derived from blood. Specimen: CD8+ T cells from PBMCs. V gene TRBV9 combines with J gene TRBJ2-1; a possible D gene is TRBD2 (5 bases). The source is a human donor with multiple sclerosis. The CDR3 region is CASSVGENEQFF. CDR3 sequence (DNA): TGTGCCAGCAGCGTAGGGGAGAATGAGCAGTTCTTC.